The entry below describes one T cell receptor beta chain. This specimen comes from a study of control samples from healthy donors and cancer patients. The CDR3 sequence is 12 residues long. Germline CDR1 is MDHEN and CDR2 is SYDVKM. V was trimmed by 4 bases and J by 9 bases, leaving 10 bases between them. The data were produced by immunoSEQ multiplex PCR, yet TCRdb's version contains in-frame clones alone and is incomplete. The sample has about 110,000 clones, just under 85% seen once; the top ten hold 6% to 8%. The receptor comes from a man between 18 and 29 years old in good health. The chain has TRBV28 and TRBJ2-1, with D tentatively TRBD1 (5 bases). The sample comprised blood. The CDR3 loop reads CASSSPGFEQFF. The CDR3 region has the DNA TGTGCCAGCAGTTCTCCAGGGTTTGAGCAGTTCTTC.